This entry features one T cell receptor (beta chain) sequence. Its antigen is not yet known. A read error is the likely source, as a far larger clone sits one nucleotide away. The time point label for this specimen denotes: after trial treatment. The intended sense of this specimen's treatment or condition label: LDRT plus nivolumab, ipilimumab, low-dose cyclophosphamide and aspirin (RACIN trial). Donors were enrolled in RACIN, a single-arm phase I dose-escalation trial in which nivolumab, ipilimumab, aspirin, low-dose cyclophosphamide and low-dose radiotherapy were combined. Patients with advanced, TIL-negative solid tumors were considered eligible. The data belong to a study of low-dose radiotherapy and immunotherapy resistance in tumors (dated by TCRdb to 2022 to 2024). About the full investigation: In Cohort 1, each fraction delivered 0.5 Gy every 2 weeks, and the prescribed total PTV dose was 6.5 Gy. For Cohort 2, the dose was 1 Gy per fraction given every two weeks, adding up to 13 Gy in total across 26 weeks. Patients were given nivolumab as a 240 mg flat dose every two weeks and ipilimumab at 1 mg/kg every six weeks, with both drugs delivered intravenously. Cyclophosphamide 200 mg/m2 was administered intravenously every two weeks, one day before each radiation and immunotherapy administration. Aspirin 300 mg was taken orally once daily by patients for four cycles, starting on cycle 1 day 1. The trial did not randomize participants into treatment groups. The translational analysis covered eight patients: three from the first dose cohort and the first five from the second dose cohort.

The instrument given in TCRdb is Illumina HiSeq 2500. First-strand cDNA was synthesized with Superscript III and a set of TRAV- and TRBV-specific primers, covering both TCRalpha and TCRbeta chains. TCRs were amplified with Phusion for around 18 PCR cycles, with a constant-region primer paired with the adapter attached to the V primers. The isolated mRNA was amplified using the MessageAmp II aRNA Amplification Kit, with in vitro transcription performed for approximately 16 hours at 37 degrees C. The Dynabeads mRNA DIRECT Purification Kit was used to isolate the mRNA for TCR sequencing. Indexed Illumina adapters were added in a second roughly 25-cycle Phusion PCR, and the resulting products were purified with AMPure XP beads. The authors processed their data as follows. Using custom Perl scripts, TCR sequences that encoded the same protein were pooled, out-of-frame sequences were dropped, and the abundance of each clonotype was calculated. Any TCR sequence backed by just one read was left out of the analysis. The metrics used to describe the repertoires included Shannon entropy, Gini index, clonality, richness, and the frequency of TCRs shared between repertoires. TCRdb reprocessing: public reads trimmed at Q25 with fastp, clones called with MiXCR, in-frame beta chains kept. Each CDR3 protein gets just one entry, which takes the most common genes and DNA from the rows behind it. The V and J calls follow TCRdb's processing rather than the paper's. The sample table holds more than 50,000 distinct CDR3 sequences, of which about 25% were seen once. Less than 7.5% of the sample is held by the ten biggest clonotypes.

Its CDR3 holds 15 amino acids, cysteine through phenylalanine. Just CDR3 DNA is preserved here, 45 bases in frame from base 1. Ends trimmed: V by 4 bases, J by 13 bases; bases unmatched to a gene: 15. For CDR1 and CDR2, the germline V gene (reference sequence) lists SGHNT and YYREEE. The sequence derives from a male donor with prostate cancer. Specimen: PBMCs, collected after low-dose radiotherapy plus immunotherapy. The V and J segments used are TRBV5-4 and TRBJ2-4, with 9 bases matching TRBD1. The nucleotide sequence is given as TGTGCCAGCAGCCTAGACAGGGGGAAGTACAATGAGCAGTACTTC. This yields the protein CASSLDRGKYNEQYF.